What follows are 15 T cell receptor beta chains derived from one specimen sequenced in a study of OX40 agonist ivuxolimab in advanced cancers. Method: immunoSEQ multiplex PCR; TCRdb's copy keeps in-frame clones and lacks some. The table lists 82,000 or so clones, more than 80% of them singletons. The sequencing used CD4+ or CD8+ T cells sorted from blood, collected in a trial of the OX40 agonist ivuxolimab. These receptor sequences come from an adult with an advanced solid tumor such as melanoma, head and neck, liver or kidney cancer.

J is TRBJ2-2 and V is TRBV7-6, with D hard to call. This CDR3 region has 16 residues. From germline, CDR1 is SGHVS and CDR2 FNYEAQ. Trimming cost V 1 base and J 0 bases, with 9 bases left between them. The CDR3 bases are TGTGCCAGCAGCTTAGTCGAGACCGCGAACACCGGGGAGCTGTTTTTT. Its translation is CASSLVETANTGELFF. Variable domain in full (rest from reference TRBV7-6 and TRBJ2-2): GAGVSQSPRYKVTKRGQDVALRCDPISGHVSLYWYRQALGQGPEFLTYFNYEAQQDKSGLPNDRFSAERPEGSISTLTIQRTEQRDSAMYRCASSLVETANTGELFFGEGSRLTVL.

The CDR3 region has the DNA TGTGCCAGCACCGATGTTCCGGGGGGGCTCGGCTATGGCTACACCTTC. Its translation: CASTDVPGGLGYGYTF. The V and J genes are TRBV11-2 and TRBJ1-2; weak D call: TRBD1 (6 bases). Germline CDR1 and CDR2: SGHAT and FQNNGV. This CDR3 is built from 16 residues. With 7 bases removed from V and 4 bases from J, the gap between germline ends came to 22 bases.

V usage is TRBV4-3 and J usage is TRBJ2-2; D not certain. V lost 1 base and J 3 bases, leaving 6 bases between the germline ends. The V gene's germline CDR1 is LGHNA and CDR2 YSLEER. The CDR3 is 14 amino acids. The CDR3 bases are TGCGCCAGCAGCCAAGGCGGATACACCGGGGAGCTGTTTTTT. It codes for CASSQGGYTGELFF.

This clone was detected once. The V gene is TRBV6-5, the J gene TRBJ1-1; D gene ambiguous. CDR3 length: 14 residues. CDR1 is MNHEY, CDR2 SVGAGI, per germline. Trimming left V 0 bases short and J 1 base short, with 6 bases between. The chain's CDR3 is CASSYSRPNTEAFF. The CDR3 DNA follows: TGTGCCAGCAGTTACTCGCGGCCGAACACTGAAGCTTTCTTT.

This clone occurred once. The chain is built from TRBV6-1 and TRBJ1-1; D might be TRBD1 (5 bases). Per the germline V gene, CDR1 is MNHNS and CDR2 is SASEGT. The CDR3 consists of 13 residues. V shed 3 bases and J shed 11 bases, with 16 bases lying between them. CDR3 nucleotides: TGTGCCAGCAGTGAGGGAAGGGGATTGGCGGCTTTCTTT. Residues: CASSEGRGLAAFF.

The chain employs TRBV6-1 and TRBJ1-2; D is undetermined. The CDR3 contains 13 residues. V lost 4 bases and J lost 4, with 10 bases in between. CDR1 MNHNS and CDR2 SASEGT come from the germline V gene. The CDR3 loop reads CASSGTGSYGYTF. The CDR3 nucleotides are TGTGCCAGCAGTGGAACGGGTAGCTATGGCTACACCTTC.

The V call is TRBV14, the J call TRBJ1-6; D gene unclear. CDR3 length equals 15 residues. Germline CDR1 and CDR2: SGHDN and FVKESK. Trimming removed 4 bases at V and 8 bases at J, with 15 bases between. CDR3 sequence reads: CASSPRATGDSPLHF. DNA of the CDR3: TGTGCCAGCAGCCCCCGGGCCACTGGGGATTCACCCCTCCACTTT.

The V and J genes are TRBV5-1 and TRBJ1-2; 10 bases line up with TRBD1. The length of the CDR3 is 15 residues. Germline V gene sequence: CDR1 SGHRS, CDR2 YFSETQ. Trimming at V came to 3 bases and at J to 4 bases, leaving 6 bases not matched to a gene. As DNA, the CDR3 is TGCGCCAGCAGCTGGGACAGGGGCGCCGGCTATGGCTACACCTTC. Its translation: CASSWDRGAGYGYTF.

This chain links TRBV5-1 with TRBJ2-1; 10 bases align to TRBD2. The CDR3 consists of 19 residues. Germline trimming cut 2 bases from V and 0 bases from J; bases unmatched to any gene: 11. Germline loops: CDR1 SGHRS, CDR2 YFSETQ. CDR3 DNA sequence: TGCGCCAGCAGCTTCCGCGGGGGTAGCGGGGGGTTCTCCTACAATGAGCAGTTCTTC. Translating it yields CASSFRGGSGGFSYNEQFF.

The V call is TRBV7-9, the J call TRBJ2-2; D is uncertain. There are 11 residues in the CDR3. V lost 6 bases to trimming and J lost 5 bases, with 4 bases between them. Looked up from germline, CDR1 is SEHNR and CDR2 is FQNEAQ (reference sequence). The CDR3 loop reads CASSKTGELFF. As DNA, the CDR3 is TGTGCCAGCAGTAAAACCGGGGAGCTGTTTTTT. Full variable domain (rest looked up from reference TRBV7-9 and TRBJ2-2): DTGVSQNPRHKITKRGQNVTFRCDPISEHNRLYWYRQTLGQGPEFLTYFQNEAQLEKSRLLSDRFSAERPKGSFSTLEIQRTEQGDSAMYLCASSKTGELFFGEGSRLTVL.

The chain couples TRBV11-2 to TRBJ2-3; 10 positions agree with TRBD2. The germline V gene has CDR1 SGHAT and CDR2 FQNNGV. V lost 1 base and J lost 6; bases outside the gene matches: 1. The CDR3 sequence is 14 residues long. The CDR3 protein is CASSLGSGGDTQYF. CDR3 nucleotides: TGTGCCAGCAGCTTAGGTAGCGGGGGGGATACGCAGTATTTT. Looking up the rest from reference TRBV11-2 and TRBJ2-3 gives the full variable domain: EAGVAQSPRYKIIEKRQSVAFWCNPISGHATLYWYQQILGQGPKLLIQFQNNGVVDDSQLPKDRFSAERLKGVDSTLKIQPAKLEDSAVYLCASSLGSGGDTQYFGPGTRLTVL.

The chain is built from TRBV9 and TRBJ1-3; D not certain. V lost 0 bases, J lost 0 bases, and 7 bases lay in between. Germline V gene sequence: CDR1 SGDLS, CDR2 YYNGEE. The CDR3 totals 15 residues. The CDR3 DNA reads as TGTGCCAGCAGCGTAGCTGGGAGCTCTGGAAACACCATATATTTT. Its protein is CASSVAGSSGNTIYF.

V gene TRBV5-1 combines with J gene TRBJ2-5; 12 bases agree with TRBD2. From germline, CDR1 is SGHRS and CDR2 YFSETQ. V lost 4 bases and J lost 5; bases outside the gene matches: 12. The CDR3 is 17 residues long. This chain's CDR3 is CASSRAGTSGLGETQYF. The CDR3 DNA sequence: TGCGCCAGCAGCCGGGCCGGGACTAGCGGGTTGGGTGAGACCCAGTACTTC.

The gene calls are TRBV5-1 and TRBJ1-5; 7 bases align to TRBD1. V lost 0 bases to trimming and J lost 5 bases; unmatched junction nucleotides: 5. Germline loops: CDR1 SGHRS, CDR2 YFSETQ. CDR3 length: 15 amino acids. CDR3 coding DNA: TGCGCCAGCAGCTTGGACAGGGGAGGGGATCAGCCCCAGCATTTT. Its protein is CASSLDRGGDQPQHF. The entire variable domain, with the rest obtained from reference TRBV5-1 and TRBJ1-5, is as follows: KAGVTQTPRYLIKTRGQQVTLSCSPISGHRSVSWYQQTPGQGLQFLFEYFSETQRNKGNFPGRFSGRQFSNSRSEMNVSTLELGDSALYLCASSLDRGGDQPQHFGDGTRLSIL.

In its sample, this clone was seen once. This chain uses TRBV7-6 with TRBJ2-6; D not certain. The CDR3 spans 12 residues. The V gene's germline CDR1 is SGHVS and CDR2 FNYEAQ. The germline V and J ends were trimmed by 7 bases and 0 bases, with 1 base remaining between them. This chain's CDR3 is CASTSGANVLTF. CDR3 DNA: TGTGCCAGCACCTCTGGGGCCAACGTCCTGACTTTC.